One sample yielded the 18 T cell receptor beta chains listed below, sequenced in a study of T-cell memory formation after mild COVID-19. Using its own MiXCR run on the 5' RACE reads, TCRdb lists one record per CDR3 protein. The sample lists 380,000 or so distinct CDR3 sequences; roughly 13% were seen once. What was sequenced was PBMCs or a T cell subset sorted from them (not recorded which). These receptors all stem from a man aged 18 to 30 who had mild COVID-19 (a few samples of this study predate the infection). Cell type and time point are not known.

Turning to this clonotype: An end of the junction differs from the germline gene, which may be a read error. The chain employs TRBV7-9 and TRBJ2-7; D might be TRBD2 (7 bases). This CDR3 comprises 14 residues. Germline-derived CDR1 and CDR2 are SEHNR and FQNEAQ (reference sequence). Here the CDR3 DNA reads TGTGCCAGCACCTTAGGGGGGGGAGCCTACGAGCAGTACTTC. Translated: CASTLGGGAYEQYF.

This clonotype occurred many times. The chain carries TRBV6-5 and TRBJ2-7, with TRBD1 matching 9 bases. The germline V gene has CDR1 MNHEY and CDR2 SVGAGI. V lost 6 bases, J lost 2 bases, and 5 bases stayed unmatched. The CDR3 is 14 amino acids. The CDR3 DNA follows: TGTGCCAGCAGACGGGACAGGGCGCCCTACGAGCAGTACGTC. It specifies CASRRDRAPYEQYV.

This clonotype was counted many times. The rearrangement uses TRBV6-2 or TRBV6-3 and TRBJ2-2; D may correspond to TRBD1 or TRBD2 (5 bases each). CDR1 is MNHEY, CDR2 SVGEGT, per germline. The CDR3 spans 13 residues. Trimming took off 8 bases at V and 5 bases at J, with 12 bases between the two ends. CDR3 DNA sequence: TGTGCCAGCGGGGGATTCGAAACCGGGGAGCTGTTTTTT. Translated, it gives CASGGFETGELFF.

This clonotype came up a few times. The V gene is TRBV20-1, the J gene TRBJ1-6; 11 bases align to TRBD1. The CDR3 runs to 14 residues. From germline, CDR1 is DFQATT and CDR2 SNEGSKA (reference sequence). Losses at the gene ends were 5 bases for V and 10 bases for J; bases not matched to a gene: 7. The CDR3 is CSAYGTGGKSPLHF. CDR3 nucleotides: TGCAGTGCTTACGGGACAGGGGGTAAATCACCCCTCCACTTT.

The CDR3 loop is CSALSGTSGGAPEQYF. For the CDR3, the DNA is TGCAGTGCTCTGTCCGGGACTAGCGGGGGGGCCCCCGAGCAGTACTTC. The chain recombines TRBV20-1 with TRBJ2-7, with TRBD2 matching 16 bases. In germline, CDR1 is DFQATT, CDR2 SNEGSKA (reference sequence). The trim removed 5 bases at V and 6 bases at J, leaving 10 bases unmatched. The CDR3 sequence is 16 residues long.

The chain couples TRBV20-1 to TRBJ2-5; no definite D call. This CDR3 contains 13 residues. Germline CDR1 is DFQATT and CDR2 is SNEGSKA (reference sequence). The ends were cut back, 0 bases at V and 1 base at J, with 6 bases in the middle. The CDR3: CSAREMPQETQYF. The CDR3 DNA is TGCAGTGCTAGAGAGATGCCCCAAGAGACCCAGTACTTC.

This clonotype was observed a few times. The CDR3 reads CAIRTLTDTQYF. DNA for the CDR3: TGTGCCATCAGGACGCTCACAGATACGCAGTATTTT. The rearrangement joins TRBV10-3 to TRBJ2-3; D is ambiguous. Germline CDR1 is ENHRY and CDR2 is SYGVKD. The V gene lost 6 bases and the J gene lost 2 bases, with 6 bases spanning the gap. The CDR3 totals 12 residues.

The rearrangement uses TRBV14 and TRBJ2-7; the D gene could be TRBD1 or TRBD2 (5 bases each). V was trimmed by 4 bases and J by 3 bases, leaving 13 bases between them. This CDR3 has 14 amino acids. The germline gives CDR1 SGHDN, CDR2 FVKESK. CDR3 sequence reads: CASSRARDGYEQYF. CDR3 sequence (DNA): TGTGCCAGCAGCCGGGCCCGGGACGGCTACGAGCAGTACTTC.

This clonotype has only a few counts. The chain recombines TRBV6-2 or TRBV6-3 with TRBJ2-1; 11 nucleotides match TRBD2. The CDR3 is made up of 15 amino acids. Germline V CDR1 and CDR2: MNHEY, SVGEGT. Trimming at V came to 2 bases and at J to 4 bases, leaving 1 base not matched to a gene. CDR3 nucleotide sequence: TGTGCCAGCAGTTACCCTAGCGGGGGGTACAATGAGCAGTTCTTC. This codes for CASSYPSGGYNEQFF.

For the CDR3, the DNA is TGTGCCAGCAGCACGACAGGGGGTTACACAGATACGCAGTATTTT. Encoded protein: CASSTTGGYTDTQYF. The chain has TRBV7-8 and TRBJ2-3, with 9 bases aligning to TRBD1. This CDR3 comprises 15 residues. Germline CDR1 SGHVS, CDR2 FQNEAQ. V was pared by 5 bases and J by 2 bases, with 5 bases of the junction left unmatched.

J is TRBJ2-5 and V is TRBV11-3; D is unresolved. Trimming took 2 bases from V and 9 from J, leaving 13 bases between them. This CDR3 has 13 residues. Germline CDR1 reads SGHNT; CDR2 reads YENEEA. In DNA form, the CDR3 reads TGTGCCAGCAGCTTATCCACGACGGGTCCCCAGTACTTC. This encodes CASSLSTTGPQYF.

V gene TRBV10-2 combines with J gene TRBJ2-1, with D uncertain. Germline V lookup: CDR1 WSHSY, CDR2 SAAADI. The germline V and J ends were trimmed by 10 bases and 9 bases, with 16 bases remaining between them. This CDR3 spans 12 amino acids. CDR3 nucleotides: TGCGCCACCGGGCCCACGGGTGGTGAGCAGTTCTTC. It codes for CATGPTGGEQFF.

The chain recombines TRBV6-5 with TRBJ2-7; TRBD2 might be the D (6 bases). Germline CDR1 MNHEY, CDR2 SVGAGI. With 6 bases removed from V and 0 bases from J, the gap between germline ends came to 9 bases. The CDR3 covers 13 residues. The DNA of the CDR3 is TGTGCCAGCAGCCGGGGACTCTCCTACGAGCAGTACGTC. Translation gives CASSRGLSYEQYV.

This clonotype was detected a few times. The chain employs TRBV6-2 or TRBV6-3 and TRBJ2-3; 7 bases fit TRBD1. In germline, CDR1 is MNHEY, CDR2 SVGEGT. The CDR3 is made up of 15 amino acids. V shed 2 bases, J shed 2 bases, and the junction held 4 bases outside the gene matches. The CDR3 region is CASSYGTENTDTQYF. The CDR3 nucleotides read TGTGCCAGCAGTTACGGGACAGAAAACACAGATACGCAGTATTTT.

This clonotype came up many times. This chain connects TRBV4-1 to TRBJ1-6; D not certain. Germline CDR1 MGHRA, CDR2 YSYEKL. There are 16 residues in the CDR3. Trimming removed 1 base from V and 0 bases from J, with 7 bases in between. The CDR3 here is CASSQATSSYNSPLHF. The DNA of the CDR3 is TGCGCCAGCAGCCAAGCTACCAGCTCCTATAATTCACCCCTCCACTTT.

The table lists this clonotype with a few counts. V gene TRBV7-2 combines with J gene TRBJ2-7, with TRBD2 matching 8 bases. V was clipped by 4 bases and J by 5 bases; unmatched bases: 7. Germline values: CDR1 SGHTA, CDR2 FQGNSA. The CDR3 runs 14 residues. CDR3 DNA sequence: TGTGCCAGCAGCTCTCGGGGGGGGATCGACGAGCAGTACTTC. This sequence encodes CASSSRGGIDEQYF.

This clonotype was detected only a few times. This rearrangement joins TRBV5-1 to TRBJ1-4; tentatively, D is TRBD1 (5 bases). This CDR3 has 14 residues. In germline, CDR1 is SGHRS, CDR2 YFSETQ. Between the trimmed V and J ends, which lost 1 base and 7 bases, there was a span of 11 bases. The CDR3 region has the DNA TGCGCCAGCAGCTTGTCTGGGGGTTTTGAAAAACTGTTTTTT. Amino acid sequence: CASSLSGGFEKLFF.

The chain has TRBV6-2 or TRBV6-3 and TRBJ1-6; D unresolved. Germline values: CDR1 MNHEY, CDR2 SVGEGT. V was pared by 2 bases and J by 7 bases, with 6 bases between. CDR3 length equals 13 residues. CDR3 coding DNA: TGTGCCAGCAGTTACGAGTCAAATTCACCCCTCCACTTT. It is translated as CASSYESNSPLHF.